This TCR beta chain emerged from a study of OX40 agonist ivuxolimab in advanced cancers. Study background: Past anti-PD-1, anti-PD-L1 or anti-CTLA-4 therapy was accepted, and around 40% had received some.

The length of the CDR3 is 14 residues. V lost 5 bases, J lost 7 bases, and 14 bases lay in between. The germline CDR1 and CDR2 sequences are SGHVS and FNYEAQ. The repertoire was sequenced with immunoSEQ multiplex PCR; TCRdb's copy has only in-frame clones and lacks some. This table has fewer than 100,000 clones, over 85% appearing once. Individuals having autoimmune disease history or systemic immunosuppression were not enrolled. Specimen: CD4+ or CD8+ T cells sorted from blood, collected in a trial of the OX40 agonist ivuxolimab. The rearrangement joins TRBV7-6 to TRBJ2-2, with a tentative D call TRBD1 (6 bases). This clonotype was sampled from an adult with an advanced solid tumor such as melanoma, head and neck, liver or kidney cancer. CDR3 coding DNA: TGTGCCAGCAGCCTCTACAGGGAAGACGGGGAGCTGTTTTTT. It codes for CASSLYREDGELFF.